This T cell receptor beta chain was found in a study of graft-versus-host responses after intestinal transplantation. On the study more broadly: All recipients got anti-thymocyte globulin induction, then tacrolimus and steroids for about 3 years.

Worth noting for this clone: Its antigen is currently unknown.

Germline CDR1 and CDR2: MNHNS and SASEGT. CDR3 length: 14 amino acids. Trimming at V came to 4 bases and at J to 7 bases, leaving 4 bases not matched to a gene. Produced via immunoSEQ multiplex PCR; TCRdb's table is partial and in-frame only. The table shows about 71,000 clones, with 85% to 95% occurring only once. Study-level points and caveats: Detection of GvH clones occurred in recipient marrow, and some had their first appearance in ileum or blood.

This clonotype was obtained from a human donor who received an intestinal transplant. This sample comprised unstimulated CD8+ T cells sorted from spleen or lymph node cells, obtained before intestinal transplant. The chain links TRBV6-1 to TRBJ2-1; 10 bases align to TRBD1. The CDR3 DNA follows: TGTGCCAGCAGTGGGGACAGGGGAGTAAATGAGCAGTTCTTC. Translating it yields CASSGDRGVNEQFF.